A single sample is the source of the 19 T cell receptor beta chains below, sequenced in a study of blood T cell repertoires in COVID-19. TCRdb's copy holds only in-frame clones and misses some; the assay was immunoSEQ multiplex PCR. The table includes approximately 480,000 clones, roughly nine tenths detected once. Sequencing was done on a sample of PBMCs or T cells enriched from blood (not recorded which). Receptors were obtained from a woman younger than 35 who had recovered from COVID-19.

The chain recombines TRBV10-3 with TRBJ1-6, with D uncertain. The CDR3 is made up of 17 amino acids. The V gene lost 3 bases and the J gene lost 8 bases, with 20 bases spanning the gap. Germline V CDR1 and CDR2: ENHRY, SYGVKD. CDR3 coding DNA: TGTGCCATCAGTGACTTTCGCGTTTTGACACCATATTCACCCCTCCACTTT. Its protein is CAISDFRVLTPYSPLHF.

The J gene is TRBJ1-2, the V gene TRBV4-2; D is unresolved. The CDR3 covers 16 residues. Germline V lookup: CDR1 LGHNA, CDR2 YNFKEQ. The ends were cut back, 1 base at V and 4 bases at J, with 16 bases in the middle. CDR3 DNA: TGTGCCAGCAGCCAAGGGGAGGGCAGTTGGAGCTATGGCTACACCTTC. It is translated as CASSQGEGSWSYGYTF.

This rearrangement joins TRBV5-1 to TRBJ1-1; no clear D gene. Germline V gene lookup returns CDR1 SGHRS and CDR2 YFSETQ. The CDR3 sequence is 13 residues long. Trimming took off 7 bases at V and 5 bases at J, with 15 bases between the two ends. The CDR3 DNA reads TGCGCCAGCCTGTTAGAAGCCGGGACTGAAGCTTTCTTT. Translation: CASLLEAGTEAFF. Full variable domain (outside the CDR3, taken from reference TRBV5-1 and TRBJ1-1): KAGVTQTPRYLIKTRGQQVTLSCSPISGHRSVSWYQQTPGQGLQFLFEYFSETQRNKGNFPGRFSGRQFSNSRSEMNVSTLELGDSALYLCASLLEAGTEAFFGQGTRLTVV.

The gene calls are TRBV30 and TRBJ2-7; tentative D call: TRBD1 (6 bases). V lost 3 bases, J lost 2 bases, and 11 bases lay in between. Germline V gives CDR1 GTSNPN, CDR2 SVGIG (reference sequence). The CDR3 has 13 amino acids. This chain's CDR3 is CAWSPDSAYEQYF. CDR3 bases: TGTGCCTGGAGCCCGGACAGTGCCTACGAGCAGTACTTC.

V usage is TRBV28 and J usage is TRBJ1-4; 7 nucleotides line up with TRBD1. CDR1 MDHEN and CDR2 SYDVKM come from the germline V gene. The J segment lost 8 bases and the V segment lost 2 bases, leaving 5 bases of the junction unmatched. The CDR3 sequence is 14 residues long. The CDR3 loop reads CASSLGGQTEKLFF. In DNA, the CDR3 is TGTGCCAGCAGTTTAGGGGGACAGACGGAAAAACTGTTTTTT.

The chain employs TRBV5-1 and TRBJ2-3, with D perhaps TRBD2 (5 bases). CDR1 is SGHRS and CDR2 is YFSETQ in the germline V gene. V was cut by 1 base and J by 2 bases, with 11 bases left in between. CDR3 length: 15 amino acids. The CDR3, as DNA: TGCGCCAGCAGCTTGTCCGGACTCAACACAGATACGCAGTATTTT. Protein sequence: CASSLSGLNTDTQYF.

The V call is TRBV11-2, the J call TRBJ1-4; perhaps TRBD1 as D (5 bases). The CDR3 has 15 residues. V gave up 5 bases and J gave up 5 bases, with 15 bases separating them. From germline, CDR1 is SGHAT and CDR2 FQNNGV. Here the CDR3 reads CASSAAGGGNEKLFF. CDR3 sequence (DNA): TGTGCCAGCAGCGCAGCGGGGGGTGGCAATGAAAAACTGTTTTTT. The whole variable domain, filled in from reference TRBV11-2 and TRBJ1-4, reads EAGVAQSPRYKIIEKRQSVAFWCNPISGHATLYWYQQILGQGPKLLIQFQNNGVVDDSQLPKDRFSAERLKGVDSTLKIQPAKLEDSAVYLCASSAAGGGNEKLFFGSGTQLSVL.

V gene TRBV6-5 combines with J gene TRBJ1-2; a possible D gene is TRBD1 (5 bases). Trimming cost V 2 bases and J 4 bases, with 8 bases left between them. The CDR3 has 13 amino acids. Germline V gives CDR1 MNHEY, CDR2 SVGAGI. In DNA, the CDR3 is TGTGCCAGCAGTTACCAGGGCCGCTATGGCTACACCTTC. Its protein is CASSYQGRYGYTF.

The chain combines TRBV29-1 with TRBJ1-2, with 7 bases fitting TRBD1. Losses at the gene ends were 2 bases for V and 4 bases for J; bases not matched to a gene: 34. The CDR3 runs to 23 residues. Germline-derived CDR1 and CDR2 are SQVTM and ANQGSEA. The CDR3: CSVEQLVANLDRDSLFTPYGYTF. CDR3 nucleotide sequence: TGCAGCGTTGAACAACTGGTTGCGAATCTCGACCGGGACAGTCTTTTTACTCCCTATGGCTACACCTTC.

The CDR3 loop reads CASRGQGAVNIQYF. In DNA form, the CDR3 reads TGTGCCAGCAGAGGACAGGGGGCTGTGAACATTCAGTACTTC. The chain links TRBV6-5 to TRBJ2-4; 11 bases match TRBD1. The CDR3 contains 14 residues. V shed 6 bases, J shed 7 bases, and the junction held 5 bases outside the gene matches. The germline gives CDR1 MNHEY, CDR2 SVGAGI.

The sample holds one count of this clone. The chain uses TRBV9 and TRBJ1-2, with D unclear. Germline V gene lookup returns CDR1 SGDLS and CDR2 YYNGEE. The length of the CDR3 is 14 residues. V gave up 3 bases and J gave up 2 bases, with 11 bases separating them. The CDR3 coding sequence is TGTGCCAGCAGCGCGAGGGTTCAGAACTATGGCTACACCTTC. This codes for CASSARVQNYGYTF.

The gene calls are TRBV5-1 and TRBJ2-5; TRBD2 is a possible D gene (6 bases). The CDR3 consists of 13 residues. The V end lost 6 bases, the J end lost 3 bases, and 12 bases lay between the germline ends. Looked up from germline, CDR1 is SGHRS and CDR2 is YFSETQ. CDR3 coding DNA: TGCGCCAGCACCCTGGGGGGTGAAGAGACCCAGTACTTC. Protein: CASTLGGEETQYF.

The chain joins TRBV19 to TRBJ1-1; TRBD1 might be the D (6 bases). Germline V CDR1 and CDR2: LNHDA, SQIVND (reference sequence). Trimming removed 5 bases from V and 5 bases from J, with 12 bases in between. CDR3 size: 13 residues. CDR3 region: CASSATGQTEAFF. The CDR3 nucleotides read TGTGCCAGTAGTGCTACAGGGCAAACTGAAGCTTTCTTT. Full variable domain (missing parts from reference TRBV19 and TRBJ1-1): DGGITQSPKYLFRKEGQNVTLSCEQNLNHDAMYWYRQDPGQGLRLIYYSQIVNDFQKGDIAEGYSVSREKKESFPLTVTSAQKNPTAFYLCASSATGQTEAFFGQGTRLTVV.

The chain is built from TRBV6-1 and TRBJ1-2; no clear D gene. The V end lost 2 bases, the J end lost 3 bases, and 31 bases lay between the germline ends. CDR1 is MNHNS and CDR2 is SASEGT in the germline V gene. CDR3 size: 21 residues. The CDR3 loop reads CASSEKGSRGWIQLLDYGYTF. The CDR3 DNA is TGTGCCAGCAGTGAAAAAGGATCGCGAGGATGGATACAATTATTAGACTATGGCTACACCTTC.

Notes on this clone: This sample includes further DNA sequences coding for the same CDR3. V usage is TRBV29-1 and J usage is TRBJ1-2; 7 bases align to TRBD1. V dropped 6 bases and J dropped 4; count of bases not matched to a gene: 5. The CDR3 contains 12 residues. CDR1 and CDR2 from the germline V gene are SQVTM and ANQGSEA. The CDR3 reads CSVQTGIYGYTF. The CDR3 nucleotides are TGCAGCGTCCAGACAGGGATCTATGGCTACACCTTC.

This chain joins TRBV3-1 (or the pseudogene TRBV3-2) and TRBJ1-3; D is unclear. The CDR3 is made up of 16 amino acids. The germline V and J ends were trimmed by 1 base and 0 bases, with 10 bases remaining between them. From germline, CDR1 is LGHDT and CDR2 YNNKEL (reference sequence). The CDR3 sequence is CASSQGIEISGNTIYF. Here the CDR3 DNA reads TGTGCCAGCAGCCAAGGTATCGAGATCTCTGGAAACACCATATATTTT.

This clone was seen just once. The chain links TRBV28 to TRBJ1-5; the match to TRBD1 covers 8 bases. The CDR3 runs 15 residues. Losses at the gene ends were 6 bases for V and 2 bases for J; bases not matched to a gene: 6. The germline gives CDR1 MDHEN, CDR2 SYDVKM. Written as DNA, the CDR3 is TGTGCCAGCAGCGCCGGACAGGGCGGCAATCAGCCCCAGCATTTT. Translation: CASSAGQGGNQPQHF. The full variable domain, its missing parts supplied by reference TRBV28 and TRBJ1-5, is DVKVTQSSRYLVKRTGEKVFLECVQDMDHENMFWYRQDPGLGLRLIYFSYDVKMKEKGDIPEGYSVSREKKERFSLILESASTNQTSMYLCASSAGQGGNQPQHFGDGTRLSIL.

This clone was seen a single time. The CDR3: CASSTQPDTNTEAFF. CDR3 nucleotides: TGCGCCAGCAGCACCCAACCGGACACGAACACTGAAGCTTTCTTT. The chain uses TRBV5-1 and TRBJ1-1; D is possibly TRBD1 (5 bases). The V and J ends lost 4 bases and 1 base respectively, with 14 bases between them. Germline CDR1 is SGHRS and CDR2 is YFSETQ. The CDR3 runs to 15 residues.

The rearrangement links TRBV10-2 to TRBJ2-3; D might be TRBD1 (6 bases). Germline V gives CDR1 WSHSY, CDR2 SAAADI. The ends were cut back, 4 bases at V and 0 bases at J, with 23 bases in the middle. The CDR3 has 19 amino acids. The CDR3 here is CASSGPRDPQGPSTDTQYF. The DNA for the CDR3 is TGCGCCAGCAGTGGGCCGAGGGATCCACAGGGCCCTAGCACAGATACGCAGTATTTT.